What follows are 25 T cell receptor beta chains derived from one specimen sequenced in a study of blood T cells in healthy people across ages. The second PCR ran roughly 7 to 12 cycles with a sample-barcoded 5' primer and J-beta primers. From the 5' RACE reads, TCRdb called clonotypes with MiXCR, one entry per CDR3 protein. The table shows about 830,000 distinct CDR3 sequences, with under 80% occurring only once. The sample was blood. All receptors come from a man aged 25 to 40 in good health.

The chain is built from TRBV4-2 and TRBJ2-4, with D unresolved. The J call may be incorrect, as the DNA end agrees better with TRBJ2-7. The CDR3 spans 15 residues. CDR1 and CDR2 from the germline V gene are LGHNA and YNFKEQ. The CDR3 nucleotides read TGTGCCAGCAGCCAAGGATCTGGGTTTTTCTACGAGCAGTACTTC. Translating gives CASSQGSGFFYEQYF.

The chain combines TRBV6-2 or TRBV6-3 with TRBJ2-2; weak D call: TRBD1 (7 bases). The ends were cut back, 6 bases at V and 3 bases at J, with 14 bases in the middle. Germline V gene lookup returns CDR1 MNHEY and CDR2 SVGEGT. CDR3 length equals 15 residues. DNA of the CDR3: TGTGCCAGCAGCCGGCGGGACAGAGACACCGGGGAGCTGTTTTTT. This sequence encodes CASSRRDRDTGELFF.

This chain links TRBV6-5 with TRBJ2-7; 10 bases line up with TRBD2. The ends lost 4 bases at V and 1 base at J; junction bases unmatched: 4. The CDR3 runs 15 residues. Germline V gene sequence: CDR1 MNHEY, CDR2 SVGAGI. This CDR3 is CASSFTSGVSYEQYF. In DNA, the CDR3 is TGTGCCAGCAGTTTTACTAGCGGGGTTTCCTACGAGCAGTACTTC.

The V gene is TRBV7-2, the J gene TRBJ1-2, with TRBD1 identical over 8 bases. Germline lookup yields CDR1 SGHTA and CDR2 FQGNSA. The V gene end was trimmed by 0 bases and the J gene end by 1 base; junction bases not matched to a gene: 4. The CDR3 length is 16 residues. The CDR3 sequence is CASSLALDRVNYGYTF. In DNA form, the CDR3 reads TGTGCCAGCAGCTTAGCGCTGGACAGGGTTAACTATGGCTACACCTTC.

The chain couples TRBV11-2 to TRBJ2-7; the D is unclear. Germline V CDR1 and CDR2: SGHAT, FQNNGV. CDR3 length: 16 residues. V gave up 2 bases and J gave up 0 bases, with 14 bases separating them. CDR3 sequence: CASSLTPGVPSYEQYF. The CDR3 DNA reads TGTGCCAGCAGCTTAACCCCTGGGGTTCCCTCCTACGAGCAGTACTTC.

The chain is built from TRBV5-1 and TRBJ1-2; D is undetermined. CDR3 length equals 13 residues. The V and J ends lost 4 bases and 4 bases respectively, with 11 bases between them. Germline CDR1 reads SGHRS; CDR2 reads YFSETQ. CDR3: CASSPDGLYGYTF. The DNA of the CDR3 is TGCGCCAGCAGCCCCGACGGACTCTATGGCTACACCTTC. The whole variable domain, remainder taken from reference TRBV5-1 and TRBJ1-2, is KAGVTQTPRYLIKTRGQQVTLSCSPISGHRSVSWYQQTPGQGLQFLFEYFSETQRNKGNFPGRFSGRQFSNSRSEMNVSTLELGDSALYLCASSPDGLYGYTFGSGTRLTVV.

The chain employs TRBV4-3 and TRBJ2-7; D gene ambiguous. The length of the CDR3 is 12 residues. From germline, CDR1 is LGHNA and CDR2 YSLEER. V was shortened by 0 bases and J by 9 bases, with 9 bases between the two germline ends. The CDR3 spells CASSQDEERQYF. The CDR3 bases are TGCGCCAGCAGCCAAGATGAGGAGCGGCAGTACTTC.

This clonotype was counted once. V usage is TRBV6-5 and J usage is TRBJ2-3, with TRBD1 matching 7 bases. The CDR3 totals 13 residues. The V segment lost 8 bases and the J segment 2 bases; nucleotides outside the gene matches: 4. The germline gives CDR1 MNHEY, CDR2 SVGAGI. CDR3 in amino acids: CASWDSLTDTQYF. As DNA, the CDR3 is TGTGCCAGCTGGGACAGCCTCACAGATACGCAGTATTTT.

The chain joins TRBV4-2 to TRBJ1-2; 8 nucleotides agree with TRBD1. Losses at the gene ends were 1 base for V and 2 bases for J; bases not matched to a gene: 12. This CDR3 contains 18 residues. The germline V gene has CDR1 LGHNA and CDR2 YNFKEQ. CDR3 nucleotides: TGTGCCAGCAGCCAAGTAGAAAGGACAGGGACTTTAAACTATGGCTACACCTTC. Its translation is CASSQVERTGTLNYGYTF.

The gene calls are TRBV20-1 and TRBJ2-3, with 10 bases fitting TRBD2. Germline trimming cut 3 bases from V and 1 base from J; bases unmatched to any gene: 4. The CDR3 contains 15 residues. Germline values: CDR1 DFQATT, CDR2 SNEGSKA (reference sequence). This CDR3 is CSARALAGGTDTQYF. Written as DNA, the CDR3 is TGCAGTGCTAGGGCCCTAGCGGGGGGCACAGATACGCAGTATTTT.

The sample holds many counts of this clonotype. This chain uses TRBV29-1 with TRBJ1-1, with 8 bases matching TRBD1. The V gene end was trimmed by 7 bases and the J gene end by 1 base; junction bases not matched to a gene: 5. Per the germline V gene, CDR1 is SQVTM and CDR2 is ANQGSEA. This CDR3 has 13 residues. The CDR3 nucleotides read TGCAGCGCCCGAACAGGGGGGAACACTGAAGCTTTCTTT. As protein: CSARTGGNTEAFF.

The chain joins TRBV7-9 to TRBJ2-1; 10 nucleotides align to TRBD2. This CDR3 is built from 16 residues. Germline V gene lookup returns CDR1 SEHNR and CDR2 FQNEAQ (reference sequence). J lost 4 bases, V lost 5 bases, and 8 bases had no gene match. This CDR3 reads CASSKIAGGLYNEQFF. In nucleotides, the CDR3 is TGTGCCAGCAGCAAAATAGCGGGGGGCCTGTACAATGAGCAGTTCTTC.

CDR3 sequence: CSVDLLGDEQYF. The CDR3 DNA follows: TGCAGCGTTGACCTCCTCGGGGATGAGCAGTACTTC. The chain combines TRBV29-1 with TRBJ2-5, with D maybe TRBD2 (5 bases). Trimming shortened V by 3 bases and J by 11 bases, and 16 bases separated the two germline ends. The CDR3 is 12 amino acids. Germline V gives CDR1 SQVTM, CDR2 ANQGSEA.

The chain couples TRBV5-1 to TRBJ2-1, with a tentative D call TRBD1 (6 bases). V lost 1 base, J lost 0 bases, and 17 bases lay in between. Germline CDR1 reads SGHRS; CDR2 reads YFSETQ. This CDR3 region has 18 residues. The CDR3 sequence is CASSLYLRDTRSYNEQFF. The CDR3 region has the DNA TGCGCCAGCAGCTTGTATTTACGGGACACCCGCTCCTACAATGAGCAGTTCTTC.

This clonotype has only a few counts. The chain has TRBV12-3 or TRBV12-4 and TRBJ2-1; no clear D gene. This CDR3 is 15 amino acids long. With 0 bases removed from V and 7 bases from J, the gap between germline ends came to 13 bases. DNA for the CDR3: TGTGCCAGCAGTTTAGCTGGGCCAGGTCGGAATGAGCAGTTCTTC. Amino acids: CASSLAGPGRNEQFF.

CDR3 protein: CASSLQGKVLLNEQFF. CDR3 in DNA: TGTGCCAGCAGCTTGCAGGGTAAGGTATTACTCAATGAGCAGTTCTTC. The V and J genes are TRBV7-2 and TRBJ2-1; D is perhaps TRBD1 (5 bases). CDR1 and CDR2 from the germline V gene are SGHTA and FQGNSA. The germline V and J ends were trimmed by 3 bases and 6 bases, with 18 bases remaining between them. This CDR3 comprises 16 residues.

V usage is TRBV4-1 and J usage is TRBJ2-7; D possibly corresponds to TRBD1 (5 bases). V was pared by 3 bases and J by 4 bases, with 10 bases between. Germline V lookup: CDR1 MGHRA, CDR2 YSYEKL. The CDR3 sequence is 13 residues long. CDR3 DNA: TGCGCCAGCAGCCACCAGGACATGTACGAGCAGTACTTC. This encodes CASSHQDMYEQYF.

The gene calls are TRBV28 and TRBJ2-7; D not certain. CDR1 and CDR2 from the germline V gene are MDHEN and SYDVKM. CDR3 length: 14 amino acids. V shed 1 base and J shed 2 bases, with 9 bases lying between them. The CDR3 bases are TGTGCCAGCAGTTTATTGGCAGGAACCTACGAGCAGTACTTC. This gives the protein CASSLLAGTYEQYF.

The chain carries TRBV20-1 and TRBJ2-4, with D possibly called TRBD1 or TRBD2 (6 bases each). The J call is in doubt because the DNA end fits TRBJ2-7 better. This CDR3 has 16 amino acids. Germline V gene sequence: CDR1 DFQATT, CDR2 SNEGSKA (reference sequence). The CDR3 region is CSARSPLAGGSHEQYF. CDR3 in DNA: TGCAGTGCTAGGTCCCCCCTGGCCGGGGGCAGCCACGAGCAGTACTTC.

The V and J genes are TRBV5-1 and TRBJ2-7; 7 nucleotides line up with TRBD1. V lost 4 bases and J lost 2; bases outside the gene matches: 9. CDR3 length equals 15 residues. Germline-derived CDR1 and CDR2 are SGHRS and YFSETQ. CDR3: CASSRGPDEAYEQYF. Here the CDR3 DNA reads TGCGCCAGCAGCAGGGGGCCAGACGAGGCCTACGAGCAGTACTTC.

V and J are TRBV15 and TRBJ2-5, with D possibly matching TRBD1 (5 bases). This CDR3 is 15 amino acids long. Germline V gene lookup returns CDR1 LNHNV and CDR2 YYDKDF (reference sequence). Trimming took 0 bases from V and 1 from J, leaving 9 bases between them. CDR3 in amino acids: CATSRDRQIQETQYF. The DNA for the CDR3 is TGTGCCACCAGCAGAGATAGACAGATCCAAGAGACCCAGTACTTC.

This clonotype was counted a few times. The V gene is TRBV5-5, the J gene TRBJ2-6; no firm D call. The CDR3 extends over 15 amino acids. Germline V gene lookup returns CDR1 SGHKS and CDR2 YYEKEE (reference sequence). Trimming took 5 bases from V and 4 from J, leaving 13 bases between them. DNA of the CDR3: TGTGCCAGCAGTGTACGGACCTCCGGGGCCAACGTCCTGACTTTC. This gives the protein CASSVRTSGANVLTF.

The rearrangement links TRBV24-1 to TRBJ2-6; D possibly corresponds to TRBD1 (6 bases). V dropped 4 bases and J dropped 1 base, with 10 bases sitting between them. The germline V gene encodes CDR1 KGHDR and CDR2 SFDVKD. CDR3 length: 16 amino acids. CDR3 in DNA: TGTGCCACCAGTGAAAGTACAGGGTCTGGGGCCAACGTCCTGACTTTC. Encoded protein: CATSESTGSGANVLTF.

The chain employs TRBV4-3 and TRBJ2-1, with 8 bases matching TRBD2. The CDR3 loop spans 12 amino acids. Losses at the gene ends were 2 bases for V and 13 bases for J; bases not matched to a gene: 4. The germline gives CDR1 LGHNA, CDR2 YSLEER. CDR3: CASSQTGTSQFF. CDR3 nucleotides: TGCGCCAGCAGCCAAACCGGGACTAGTCAGTTCTTC.

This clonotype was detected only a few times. CDR3 in amino acids: CATLDRYTQYF. In DNA form, the CDR3 reads TGTGCCACCCTTGATCGCTATACGCAGTATTTT. The rearrangement uses TRBV6-5 and TRBJ2-3; unclear D gene. Trimming stripped 10 bases from V and 7 bases from J, with 12 bases between. CDR3 length: 11 amino acids. The germline V gene has CDR1 MNHEY and CDR2 SVGAGI.